The 4 T cell receptor beta chains below all came from one sample that was sequenced in a study of regulatory and conventional T cells in RAG deficiency listed by TCRdb under 2017. Libraries were made using the immunoSEQ multiplex PCR assay. Drawn from immuneACCESS, this table holds only the in-frame rearrangements with V and J called that TCRdb kept. Clones are partly lost; checked studies trace under half to an unresolved V gene and leave the rest unexplained. The sample table holds fewer than 35,000 clones, of which 80% to 90% were seen once. 4.5% to 5.5% of the sample comes from the top ten. The data were also submitted as part of a second study, on regulatory T cells. As described in the second report: For the multiplex PCR, 52 forward TRBV primers and 13 reverse TRBJ primers were used, and amplification bias was corrected with both assay-based and computational methods.

Input material: CD8+ T cells sorted from blood. The receptors were sampled from a human donor in good health.

This clone showed up just once. V and J are TRBV2 and TRBJ2-1; no reliable D call. There are 12 residues in the CDR3. Germline V gene lookup returns CDR1 SNHLY and CDR2 FYNNEI. Trimming took 10 bases from V and 6 from J, leaving 13 bases between them. The CDR3 DNA reads as TGTGCCACCACCCTCCCAGGCAATGAGCAGTTCTTC. Translated: CATTLPGNEQFF.

The chain combines TRBV9 with TRBJ2-7; maybe TRBD2 (5 bases). Germline V lookup: CDR1 SGDLS, CDR2 YYNGEE. The CDR3 has 14 residues. The V end lost 0 bases, the J end lost 1 base, and 8 bases lay between the germline ends. CDR3 nucleotides: TGTGCCAGCAGCGTAGAGGGAGATTCCTACGAGCAGTACTTC. Protein sequence: CASSVEGDSYEQYF.

This chain joins TRBV10-2 and TRBJ2-7; TRBD2 might be the D (5 bases). CDR1 and CDR2 (germline): WSHSY, SAAADI. The CDR3 is made up of 15 amino acids. Trimming took 2 bases from V and 3 from J, leaving 14 bases between them. The CDR3 sequence is CASSEVSGIYYEQYF. The CDR3 DNA reads TGCGCCAGCAGTGAGGTGTCCGGGATTTACTACGAGCAGTACTTC.

CDR3 sequence: CASSYSPGDNQPQHF. CDR3 nucleotides: TGTGCCAGCAGTTACTCTCCGGGGGACAATCAGCCCCAGCATTTT. This chain connects TRBV6-5 to TRBJ1-5; D might be TRBD1 (5 bases). Germline CDR1 is MNHEY and CDR2 is SVGAGI. The V gene lost 0 bases and the J gene lost 3 bases, with 9 bases spanning the gap. This CDR3 is 15 amino acids long.